This section outlines one T cell receptor (beta chain) sequence together with its context. Antigen specificity is unknown. CDR3 length equals 16 residues. V was cut by 0 bases and J by 0 bases, with 9 bases left in between. Looked up from germline, CDR1 is MGHRA and CDR2 is YSYEKL. TCRdb reanalysed the RT-PCR reads using MiXCR and keeps one entry per CDR3 protein. The sample has under 850,000 distinct CDR3 sequences; about 18% are singletons. The data stem from a study of response to subunit inactivated influenza vaccine. Study outcomes and limitations: The authors put forward the suggestion that each seasonal influenza vaccination may bring in only a limited number of new T cells.

This sequence joins TRBV4-1 and TRBJ2-4, with no clear D. The specimen comprised PBMCs from blood, sampled 5 to 6 days after vaccination. The clonotype comes from a middle-aged man who received an inactivated influenza vaccine. CDR3 DNA sequence: TGCGCCAGCAGCCAAGACCACTCACTAGCCAAAAACATTCAGTACTTC. Its translation is CASSQDHSLAKNIQYF.